The 22 T cell receptor beta chains in this list originate from one sample, sequenced in a study of blood T cell repertoires in COVID-19. Here immunoSEQ multiplex PCR was the method, and the copy in TCRdb shows in-frame clones only, minus some. Here the sample spans 150,000 to 200,000 clones, 75% to 90% being singletons. Specimen: peripheral blood. The receptors originated from a man in his 70s with active or convalescent COVID-19.

A few counts support this clone. V is TRBV6-6 and J is TRBJ2-7, with 8 bases that match TRBD1. The V and J ends lost 2 bases and 2 bases, in that order; junction bases with no gene match: 5. This CDR3 has 15 residues. CDR1 and CDR2 from the germline V gene are MNHNY and SVGAGI (reference sequence). The CDR3 sequence is CASSYGQGGPYEQYF. CDR3 DNA sequence: TGTGCCAGCAGTTACGGACAGGGAGGCCCCTACGAGCAGTACTTC.

The chain has TRBV18 and TRBJ2-7; D might be TRBD1 (5 bases). The CDR3 extends over 15 amino acids. V was clipped by 5 bases and J by 0 bases, with 14 bases between them. Germline V lookup: CDR1 KGHSH, CDR2 LQKENI. The CDR3 here is CASSATGTLSYEQYF. CDR3 DNA sequence: TGTGCCAGCTCAGCCACAGGTACCCTCTCCTACGAGCAGTACTTC.

The chain joins TRBV4-3 to TRBJ2-2, with TRBD2 matching 10 bases. Germline CDR1 reads LGHNA; CDR2 reads YSLEER. The CDR3 consists of 17 residues. With 0 bases clipped from V and 4 bases from J, the junction kept 5 bases outside the gene matches. CDR3 sequence reads: CASSQDWASGGTGELFF. CDR3 nucleotide sequence: TGCGCCAGCAGCCAAGATTGGGCTAGCGGGGGCACCGGGGAGCTGTTTTTT.

This chain links TRBV29-1 with TRBJ2-1; no clear D. There are 15 residues in the CDR3. Germline assignment: CDR1 SQVTM and CDR2 ANQGSEA. V was cut by 1 base and J by 3 bases, with 13 bases left in between. Written as DNA, the CDR3 is TGCAGCGTTGAAGGCTTGGATAGCAGCTACAATGAGCAGTTCTTC. Protein: CSVEGLDSSYNEQFF.

This chain uses TRBV6-5 with TRBJ2-1; 8 bases are a match to TRBD2. This CDR3 has 14 amino acids. V trimming: 5 bases; J trimming: 9 bases; junction bases outside the gene matches: 9. In germline, CDR1 is MNHEY, CDR2 SVGAGI. As DNA, the CDR3 is TGTGCCAGCAGTAATCGCCCCAGCGGGGGTGAGCAGTTCTTC. Protein product: CASSNRPSGGEQFF.

This sequence joins TRBV24-1 and TRBJ2-3, with 8 positions matching TRBD2. Per germline, CDR1 KGHDR and CDR2 SFDVKD. V gave up 11 bases and J gave up 4 bases; unmatched junction bases: 19. This CDR3 has 17 residues. The DNA for the CDR3 is TGTGCCATTTCGCCCGGGACTAGTAGATTTGTCCCAGATACGCAGTATTTT. It encodes CAISPGTSRFVPDTQYF.

The rearrangement links TRBV15 to TRBJ2-2; D gene unclear. V gave up 0 bases and J gave up 8 bases, with 4 bases separating them. The CDR3 loop spans 12 amino acids. Per germline, CDR1 LNHNV and CDR2 YYDKDF (reference sequence). The CDR3 DNA sequence: TGTGCCACCAGCAGAGATCTGGGGGAGCTGTTTTTT. Protein product: CATSRDLGELFF.

The chain couples TRBV9 to TRBJ2-3; D not certain. CDR1 is SGDLS, CDR2 YYNGEE, per germline. Trimming shortened V by 0 bases and J by 0 bases, and 8 bases separated the two germline ends. The CDR3 contains 15 residues. CDR3 sequence: CASSVGSTSTDTQYF. CDR3 sequence (DNA): TGTGCCAGCAGCGTAGGGAGTACTAGCACAGATACGCAGTATTTT.

The chain recombines TRBV5-5 with TRBJ1-6; tentatively, D is TRBD1 (6 bases). The germline V and J ends were trimmed by 0 bases and 5 bases, with 15 bases remaining between them. The CDR3 is made up of 17 amino acids. Germline V CDR1 and CDR2: SGHKS, YYEKEE (reference sequence). The DNA of the CDR3 is TGTGCCAGCAGCTTGGCCGGGGCAGGGGTACATAATTCACCCCTCCACTTT. Its protein product is CASSLAGAGVHNSPLHF.

The rearrangement joins TRBV3-1 (or the pseudogene TRBV3-2) to TRBJ2-2; a weak D match, TRBD1 (7 bases). The CDR3 totals 15 residues. The V and J ends lost 2 bases and 7 bases respectively, with 14 bases between them. Germline CDR1 and CDR2: LGHDT and YNNKEL (reference sequence). CDR3 sequence: CASSQKRQGGGELFF. The CDR3 nucleotides read TGTGCCAGCAGCCAAAAAAGACAGGGAGGCGGGGAGCTGTTTTTT.

The CDR3 here is CASSLRSGGGYTF. CDR3 bases: TGTGCCAGCAGCTTGCGGAGCGGAGGGGGCTACACCTTC. This sequence joins TRBV5-5 and TRBJ1-2; D is ambiguous. V gave up 1 base and J gave up 8 bases, with 12 bases separating them. The CDR3 runs 13 residues. Germline CDR1 SGHKS, CDR2 YYEKEE (reference sequence).

The chain has TRBV27 and TRBJ2-7, with 9 bases fitting TRBD2. The V gene end was trimmed by 3 bases and the J gene end by 2 bases; junction bases not matched to a gene: 11. The CDR3 extends over 17 amino acids. Germline CDR1 is MNHEY and CDR2 is SMNVEV (reference sequence). Here the CDR3 reads CASSFSLAGAQTYEQYF. The CDR3 DNA reads TGTGCCAGCAGTTTCTCCTTAGCGGGAGCACAGACCTACGAGCAGTACTTC.

The chain has TRBV5-5 and TRBJ1-2; D not resolved. The germline V gene encodes CDR1 SGHKS and CDR2 YYEKEE (reference sequence). CDR3 length: 12 residues. V shed 0 bases and J shed 8 bases, with 8 bases lying between them. CDR3 bases: TGTGCCAGCAGCTTGGCCTACGGGGGCTACACCTTC. Its translation: CASSLAYGGYTF.

V usage is TRBV29-1 and J usage is TRBJ1-2; 7 bases match TRBD1. Trimming cost V 8 bases and J 8 bases; bases outside gene matches: 11. The CDR3 runs to 12 residues. The V gene's germline CDR1 is SQVTM and CDR2 ANQGSEA. The CDR3, as DNA: TGCAGCTCAAGGAGGGTGACAGGGGGCTACACCTTC. Translated, it gives CSSRRVTGGYTF.

This chain joins TRBV7-2 and TRBJ2-1; a possible D gene is TRBD1 (5 bases). The V end was cut by 5 bases, the J end by 0 bases, with 11 bases between. CDR1 SGHTA and CDR2 FQGNSA come from the germline V gene. This CDR3 region has 15 residues. As DNA, the CDR3 is TGTGCCAGCAGCCCAGGGATCAGCTCCTACAATGAGCAGTTCTTC. Residues: CASSPGISSYNEQFF.

The genes are TRBV28 and TRBJ1-2, with TRBD1 as a possible D gene (5 bases). The CDR3 is 11 residues long. Per germline, CDR1 MDHEN and CDR2 SYDVKM. The germline V and J ends were trimmed by 6 bases and 7 bases, with 9 bases remaining between them. CDR3 DNA sequence: TGTGCCAGCAGGCAGGGAGGTGGCTACACCTTC. This translates into CASRQGGGYTF.

V gene TRBV10-3 combines with J gene TRBJ2-7; D unclear. This CDR3 has 14 residues. CDR1 is ENHRY, CDR2 SYGVKD, per germline. Trimming removed 5 bases at V and 2 bases at J, with 13 bases between. The CDR3 sequence is CAISSRMETYEQYF. The CDR3 DNA is TGTGCCATCAGTTCTCGGATGGAGACCTACGAGCAGTACTTC.

The chain carries TRBV3-1 (or the pseudogene TRBV3-2) and TRBJ1-5, with TRBD1 as a possible D gene (6 bases). Looked up from germline, CDR1 is LGHDT and CDR2 is YNNKEL (reference sequence). The CDR3 runs to 17 residues. Trimming took 0 bases from V and 3 from J, leaving 15 bases between them. The DNA of the CDR3 is TGTGCCAGCAGCCAAGAGGCAGGGGCCTGTTTCAATCAGCCCCAGCATTTT. It codes for CASSQEAGACFNQPQHF.

The gene calls are TRBV11-3 and TRBJ2-5; perhaps TRBD1 as D (5 bases). This CDR3 region has 15 residues. Germline V gene data show CDR1 as SGHNT and CDR2 as YENEEA. The V end was cut by 3 bases, the J end by 3 bases, with 14 bases between. The CDR3 coding sequence is TGTGCCAGCAGCTTGTCCCGTACAGGCAAAGAGACCCAGTACTTC. As protein: CASSLSRTGKETQYF.

This clone showed up just once. The chain has TRBV10-3 and TRBJ2-3; no clear D gene. The germline V gene has CDR1 ENHRY and CDR2 SYGVKD. Trimming removed 2 bases at V and 0 bases at J, with 9 bases between. The CDR3 length is 15 residues. CDR3 protein: CAISEGRGSTDTQYF. The CDR3 coding sequence is TGTGCCATCAGTGAGGGCCGCGGAAGCACAGATACGCAGTATTTT.

The rearrangement links TRBV30 to TRBJ2-5; 7 positions agree with TRBD1. The germline V gene has CDR1 GTSNPN and CDR2 SVGIG (reference sequence). This CDR3 has 15 residues. Trimming at V came to 5 bases and at J to 4 bases, leaving 13 bases not matched to a gene. The CDR3 loop is CAWSGSARGRETQYF. Here the CDR3 DNA reads TGTGCCTGGTCTGGTTCCGCGAGGGGGCGAGAGACCCAGTACTTC.

The chain carries TRBV5-5 and TRBJ2-7, with 8 bases aligning to TRBD1. This CDR3 has 15 amino acids. With 0 bases clipped from V and 2 bases from J, the junction kept 4 bases outside the gene matches. Germline CDR1 and CDR2: SGHKS and YYEKEE (reference sequence). CDR3 DNA: TGTGCCAGCAGCTTGGAGTACAGGGGGGCCTACGAGCAGTACTTC. Translating it yields CASSLEYRGAYEQYF.